The 28 T cell receptor beta chains presented below share a single source sample, sequenced in a study. MiXCR, applied by TCRdb to the 5' RACE reads, yields one record per CDR3 protein. This table has tens of thousands of distinct CDR3 sequences, 28% appearing once. Sequencing used naive CD4+ T cells sorted from blood. Subset noted: naive CD4+ T cells, CD4+CD45RA+CD25-. Source of these receptors: a female donor with breast cancer.

The chain couples TRBV7-8 to TRBJ1-5, with D tentatively TRBD1 (5 bases). Germline V gene data show CDR1 as SGHVS and CDR2 as FQNEAQ. V was shortened by 6 bases and J by 4 bases, with 13 bases between the two germline ends. CDR3 length equals 14 residues. The DNA for the CDR3 is TGTGCCAGCAGTCCCCGACAGTTAAATCAGCCCCAGCATTTT. Its protein is CASSPRQLNQPQHF.

A word on this clonotype: An end of the junction differs from the germline gene, which may be a read error. J is TRBJ2-4 and V is TRBV9, with TRBD2 as a possible D gene (5 bases). The CDR3 covers 16 residues. Germline CDR1 SGDLS, CDR2 YYNGEE. This chain's CDR3 is CASSVDGGLAKNIQYF. In DNA form, the CDR3 reads TGCGCCAGCAGCGTAGATGGAGGTCTAGCCAAAAACATTCAGTACTTC.

Comment on this clonotype: Since no conserved phenylalanine or tryptophan closes the CDR3, a read error is the likely cause. DNA for the CDR3: TGCAGTGCTAGTCCCTTTTTAAGCAATCAGCCCCAGCATCTT. Protein sequence: CSASPFLSNQPQHL. The chain has TRBV20-1 and TRBJ1-5; D remains ambiguous. The germline V and J ends were trimmed by 3 bases and 1 base, with 10 bases remaining between them. The CDR3 is 14 residues long. From germline, CDR1 is DFQATT and CDR2 SNEGSKA (reference sequence).

This clonotype was seen more than once but under ten times. CDR3 protein: CSALIPSGRANEQFF. Written as DNA, the CDR3 is TGCAGTGCCCTAATCCCTAGCGGGAGGGCTAATGAGCAGTTCTTC. The chain combines TRBV20-1 with TRBJ2-1; the match to TRBD2 covers 12 bases. Trimming at V came to 6 bases and at J to 7 bases, leaving 10 bases not matched to a gene. In germline, CDR1 is DFQATT, CDR2 SNEGSKA (reference sequence). The length of the CDR3 is 15 residues.

The chain employs TRBV29-1 and TRBJ2-2, with 11 bases fitting TRBD1. Trimming cost V 7 bases and J 5 bases; bases outside gene matches: 6. The CDR3 has 14 amino acids. From germline, CDR1 is SQVTM and CDR2 ANQGSEA. CDR3 protein: CSGLGQGVTGELFF. As DNA, the CDR3 is TGCAGCGGCTTGGGACAGGGGGTAACCGGGGAGCTGTTTTTT.

This clonotype appeared many times. The V and J genes are TRBV4-2 and TRBJ2-1; D is unresolved. Between the trimmed V and J ends, which lost 4 bases and 0 bases, there was a span of 10 bases. CDR3 length equals 15 residues. Germline CDR1 reads LGHNA; CDR2 reads YNFKEQ. CDR3 region: CASSLPESSYNEQFF. In DNA form, the CDR3 reads TGTGCCAGCAGCCTACCGGAGAGCTCCTACAATGAGCAGTTCTTC.

This clonotype has ten or more counts. V is TRBV9 and J is TRBJ2-4; 11 nucleotides line up with TRBD2. V lost 4 bases, J lost 7 bases, and 7 bases stayed unmatched. The CDR3 extends over 15 amino acids. Germline-derived CDR1 and CDR2 are SGDLS and YYNGEE. The CDR3 spells CASSTQPSGRNIQYF. The CDR3 DNA reads TGTGCCAGCAGCACTCAGCCTAGCGGGAGGAACATTCAGTACTTC. Full variable domain (outside the CDR3, taken from reference TRBV9 and TRBJ2-4): DSGVTQTPKHLITATGQRVTLRCSPRSGDLSVYWYQQSLDQGLQFLIQYYNGEERAKGNILERFSAQQFPDLHSELNLSSLELGDSALYFCASSTQPSGRNIQYFGAGTRLSVL.

The chain employs TRBV6-1 and TRBJ1-5; D is ambiguous. Trimming shortened V by 1 base and J by 0 bases, and 7 bases separated the two germline ends. CDR1 and CDR2 (germline): MNHNS, SASEGT. The CDR3 length is 15 residues. The CDR3 reads CASSEDGHSNQPQHF. In nucleotides, the CDR3 is TGTGCCAGCAGTGAAGACGGGCATAGCAATCAGCCCCAGCATTTT.

Only one count was recorded for this clonotype. CDR3 DNA: TGTGCCACCAGTGATTGGACAGGCGAAAAACTGTTTTTT. As protein: CATSDWTGEKLFF. The chain joins TRBV24-1 to TRBJ1-4; 7 bases agree with TRBD1. Germline V gene data show CDR1 as KGHDR and CDR2 as SFDVKD. V lost 2 bases and J lost 8; bases outside the gene matches: 1. The CDR3 loop spans 13 amino acids.

V is TRBV28 and J is TRBJ2-1; 8 bases agree with TRBD1. From germline, CDR1 is MDHEN and CDR2 SYDVKM. The V gene end was trimmed by 7 bases and the J gene end by 0 bases; junction bases not matched to a gene: 5. CDR3 length: 15 amino acids. The CDR3 region is CASTRTGPSYNEQFF. Here the CDR3 DNA reads TGTGCCAGCACCAGGACAGGGCCCTCCTACAATGAGCAGTTCTTC.

This clonotype has just a few counts. The chain employs TRBV6-2 or TRBV6-3 and TRBJ1-3, with D perhaps matching TRBD1 (5 bases). The germline gives CDR1 MNHEY, CDR2 SVGEGT. This CDR3 region has 13 residues. Trimming left V 7 bases short and J 2 bases short, with 9 bases between. This CDR3 reads CASIDSPGNTIYF. The CDR3 DNA follows: TGTGCCAGCATCGACAGCCCTGGAAACACCATATATTTT.

The chain carries TRBV30 and TRBJ1-2; TRBD1 agrees at 8 bases. Unmatched junction bases numbered 1, after V lost 0 bases and J lost 4 bases. Germline values: CDR1 GTSNPN, CDR2 SVGIG (reference sequence). There are 13 residues in the CDR3. In DNA form, the CDR3 reads TGTGCCTGGAGTGTCGGGACAGGCTATGGCTACACCTTC. This translates into CAWSVGTGYGYTF.

Only a few counts were recorded for this clonotype. The chain carries TRBV5-1 and TRBJ1-5; the match to TRBD1 covers 9 bases. CDR3 length equals 16 residues. Germline V gene sequence: CDR1 SGHRS, CDR2 YFSETQ. Trimming took 0 bases from V and 5 from J; bases not matched to a gene: 6. The CDR3 coding sequence is TGCGCCAGCAGCTTGGGGGCCACAGGGGGCGATCAGCCCCAGCATTTT. It translates to CASSLGATGGDQPQHF.

The V and J genes are TRBV2 and TRBJ2-5, with 7 bases matching TRBD2. The CDR3 has 13 amino acids. Germline-derived CDR1 and CDR2 are SNHLY and FYNNEI. Trimming cost V 4 bases and J 4 bases; bases outside gene matches: 3. CDR3 nucleotides: TGTGCCAGCAGTGGAGGGGAGGGAGAGACCCAGTACTTC. Protein sequence: CASSGGEGETQYF.

This clonotype has a handful of counts. J is TRBJ2-7 and V is TRBV11-1; 8 positions match TRBD1. The CDR3 contains 15 residues. Germline V gene lookup returns CDR1 SGHAT and CDR2 FQDESV (reference sequence). Trimming took 2 bases from V and 4 from J; bases not matched to a gene: 7. Written as DNA, the CDR3 is TGTGCCAGCAGCTTAATGCAGGGGGCTGGGTACGAGCAGTACTTC. Translation: CASSLMQGAGYEQYF.

This clonotype has a handful of counts. The chain combines TRBV20-1 with TRBJ2-1; D unclear. Germline V gene sequence: CDR1 DFQATT, CDR2 SNEGSKA (reference sequence). Trimming pared 0 bases from V and 4 bases from J, leaving 10 bases between. CDR3 size: 14 residues. CDR3 sequence reads: CSARDEIIYNEQFF. CDR3 nucleotides: TGCAGTGCTAGAGATGAGATTATATACAATGAGCAGTTCTTC.

This clonotype was counted ten times or more. The V and J genes are TRBV20-1 and TRBJ2-1; 10 bases are a match to TRBD1. V was pared by 3 bases and J by 5 bases, with 4 bases of the junction left unmatched. CDR1 and CDR2 (germline): DFQATT, SNEGSKA (reference sequence). This CDR3 contains 14 residues. The CDR3 DNA reads TGCAGTGCTAGGACAGGGGGCCCTCACAATGAGCAGTTCTTC. Its protein is CSARTGGPHNEQFF.

The genes are TRBV12-3 or TRBV12-4 and TRBJ2-7; 7 bases are a match to TRBD2. The V gene end was trimmed by 8 bases and the J gene end by 0 bases; junction bases not matched to a gene: 10. The CDR3 is 15 amino acids. CDR3 residues: CASCRGDGNSYEQYF. CDR3 sequence (DNA): TGTGCCAGCTGCCGGGGGGACGGGAACTCCTACGAGCAGTACTTC.

The CDR3 reads CASSFNGGYEQYF. CDR3 bases: TGCGCCAGCAGCTTCAACGGCGGGTACGAGCAGTACTTC. The V gene is TRBV5-1, the J gene TRBJ2-7; TRBD2 might be the D (5 bases). This CDR3 is built from 13 residues. In germline, CDR1 is SGHRS, CDR2 YFSETQ. V was shortened by 2 bases and J by 4 bases, with 10 bases between the two germline ends.

This clonotype was seen at least ten times. The chain joins TRBV4-1 to TRBJ1-2; 12 positions match TRBD1. CDR3 length: 17 residues. Germline CDR1 is MGHRA and CDR2 is YSYEKL. V gave up 1 base and J gave up 8 bases; unmatched junction bases: 11. The CDR3 reads CASSQVGAGQGARGYTF. The CDR3 DNA reads TGCGCCAGCAGCCAAGTAGGGGCGGGACAGGGGGCGCGGGGCTACACCTTC.

This chain uses TRBV3-1 with TRBJ2-1, with D unresolved. The CDR3 consists of 14 residues. CDR1 is LGHDT, CDR2 YNNKEL, per germline (reference sequence). Trimming left V 0 bases short and J 5 bases short, with 8 bases between. In DNA form, the CDR3 reads TGTGCCAGCAGCCAAGAGCCCACTAACAATGAGCAGTTCTTC. As protein: CASSQEPTNNEQFF.

The gene calls are TRBV15 and TRBJ1-1; no clear D gene. Per the germline V gene, CDR1 is LNHNV and CDR2 is YYDKDF (reference sequence). This CDR3 has 17 amino acids. V shed 3 bases and J shed 0 bases, with 17 bases lying between them. CDR3 coding DNA: TGTGCCACCAGCAGTTCTTCTGGAACTCGCATGAACACTGAAGCTTTCTTT. It translates to CATSSSSGTRMNTEAFF.

The rearrangement links TRBV2 to TRBJ1-3; D is unclear. Germline CDR1 is SNHLY and CDR2 is FYNNEI. The CDR3 loop spans 17 amino acids. Trimming took 8 bases from V and 0 from J, leaving 20 bases between them. CDR3 nucleotide sequence: TGTGCCAGCTCTCCAACCACCCGGACCGTCTCTGGAAACACCATATATTTT. Translating gives CASSPTTRTVSGNTIYF.

This clonotype was counted only a few times. This chain links TRBV4-1 with TRBJ2-4, with 7 bases aligning to TRBD2. Germline CDR1 is MGHRA and CDR2 is YSYEKL. With V trimmed by 1 base and J by 0 bases, 3 bases remained unmatched. The CDR3 consists of 16 residues. Here the CDR3 DNA reads TGCGCCAGCAGCCAAGCGTTAGCGGGAGCCAAAAACATTCAGTACTTC. It translates to CASSQALAGAKNIQYF.

The chain combines TRBV5-4 with TRBJ2-7; D possibly corresponds to TRBD1 (6 bases). The length of the CDR3 is 13 residues. The V end was cut by 0 bases, the J end by 4 bases, with 8 bases between. Per the germline V gene, CDR1 is SGHNT and CDR2 is YYREEE (reference sequence). The CDR3 sequence is CASSLGQEYEQYF. The CDR3 DNA follows: TGTGCCAGCAGCTTGGGACAGGAATACGAGCAGTACTTC.

V gene TRBV7-9 combines with J gene TRBJ1-4, with a weak D call TRBD1 (5 bases). CDR1 is SEHNR and CDR2 is FQNEAQ in the germline V gene (reference sequence). The CDR3 has 12 residues. Trimming removed 8 bases from V and 7 bases from J, with 11 bases in between. CDR3 bases: TGTGCCAGCGGCAGGGAGGTTGAAAAACTGTTTTTT. It specifies CASGREVEKLFF.

The sample holds many counts of this clonotype. This chain links TRBV2 with TRBJ1-2, with D hard to call. The CDR3 runs 15 residues. Deletions cut 6 bases from V and 1 base from J, with 15 bases between. CDR1 and CDR2 from the germline V gene are SNHLY and FYNNEI. CDR3 coding DNA: TGTGCCAGCAGGGATCCCACGCGGCTTAACTATGGCTACACCTTC. This sequence encodes CASRDPTRLNYGYTF.

This clonotype came up once. Likely a read error: the CDR3 ends without its conserved phenylalanine or tryptophan. This chain uses TRBV12-3 or TRBV12-4 with TRBJ2-7, with no clear D. Trimming removed 7 bases at V and 1 base at J, with 14 bases between. The CDR3 extends over 14 amino acids. Here the CDR3 reads CASTRGGSSYEQYL. The CDR3 nucleotides read TGTGCCAGCACCCGCGGTGGATCGTCCTACGAGCAGTACCTC.